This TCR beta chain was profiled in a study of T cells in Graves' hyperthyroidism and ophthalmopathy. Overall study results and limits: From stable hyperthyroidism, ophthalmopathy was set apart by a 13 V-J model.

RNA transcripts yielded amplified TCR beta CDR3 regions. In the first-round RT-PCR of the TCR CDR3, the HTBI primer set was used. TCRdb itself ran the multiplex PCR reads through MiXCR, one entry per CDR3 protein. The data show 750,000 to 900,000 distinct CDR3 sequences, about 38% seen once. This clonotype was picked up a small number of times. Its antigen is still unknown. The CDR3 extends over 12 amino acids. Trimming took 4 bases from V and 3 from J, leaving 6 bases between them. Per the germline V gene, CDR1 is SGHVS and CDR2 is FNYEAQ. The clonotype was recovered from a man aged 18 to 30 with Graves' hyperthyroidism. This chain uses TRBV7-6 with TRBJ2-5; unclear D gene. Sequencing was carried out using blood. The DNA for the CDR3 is TGTGCCAGCAGCTCCATGGAAGAGACCCAGTACTTC. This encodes CASSSMEETQYF.